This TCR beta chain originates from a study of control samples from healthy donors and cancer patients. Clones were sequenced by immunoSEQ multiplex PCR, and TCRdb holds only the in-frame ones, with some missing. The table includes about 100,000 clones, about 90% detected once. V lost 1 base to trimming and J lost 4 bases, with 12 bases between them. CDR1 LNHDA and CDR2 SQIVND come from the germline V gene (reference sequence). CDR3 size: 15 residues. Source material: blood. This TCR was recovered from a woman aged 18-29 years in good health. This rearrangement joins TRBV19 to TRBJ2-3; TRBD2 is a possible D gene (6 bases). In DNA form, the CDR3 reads TGTGCCAGTAGTATAGGTAGGAGGGCGGCAGATACGCAGTATTTT. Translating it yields CASSIGRRAADTQYF.